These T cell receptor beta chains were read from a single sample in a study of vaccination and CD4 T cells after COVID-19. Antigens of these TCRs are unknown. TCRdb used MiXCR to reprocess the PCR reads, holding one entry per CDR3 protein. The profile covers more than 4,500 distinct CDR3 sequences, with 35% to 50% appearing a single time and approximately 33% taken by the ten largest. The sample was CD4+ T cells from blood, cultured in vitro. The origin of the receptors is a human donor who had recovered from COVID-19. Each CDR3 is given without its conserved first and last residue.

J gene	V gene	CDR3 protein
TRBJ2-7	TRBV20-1	SAREGNDFEQY
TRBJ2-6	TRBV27	ASSSRQGAAGANVLT
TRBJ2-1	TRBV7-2	ASSLAPSGSYNEQF
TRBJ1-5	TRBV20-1	SARDRILSGDGPQH
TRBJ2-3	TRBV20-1	SAPLAGATDTQY
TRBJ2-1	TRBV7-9	ASSYKGSRRRNEQF
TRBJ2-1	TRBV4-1	ASSQGTSAESSYNEQF
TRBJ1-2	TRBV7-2	ASSLVWAGDNYGYT
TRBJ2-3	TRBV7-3	ASSLNGYSDTQY
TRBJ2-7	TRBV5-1	ASGVRGSNEQY
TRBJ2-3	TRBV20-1	SASFGGVTDTQY
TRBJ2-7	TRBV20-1	SARDSRGVYEQY
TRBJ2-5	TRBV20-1	SAPAGGPGETQY
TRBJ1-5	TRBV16	ASSQLGRGLSGQPQH
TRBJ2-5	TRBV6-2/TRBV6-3	ASSFGTGAIQETQY
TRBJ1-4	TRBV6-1	TSTLDRTNEKLF
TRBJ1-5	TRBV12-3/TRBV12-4	ASSSTGGWGQPQH
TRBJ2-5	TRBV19	ASSISWLETQY
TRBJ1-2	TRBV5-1	ASSLVLDPPGYT
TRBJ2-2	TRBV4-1	ASSQGGTGELF
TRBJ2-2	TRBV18	ASSPGVGSNTGELF
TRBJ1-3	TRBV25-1	ASSSRLGLGSGNTIY
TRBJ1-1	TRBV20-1	SAWGNTEAF
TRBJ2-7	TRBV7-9	ASSPPSSYEQY
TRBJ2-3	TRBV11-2	ASSPPGLLFTDTQY
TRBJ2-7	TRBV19	ASRRRGSGNEQY
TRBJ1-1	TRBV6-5	ASSYFRGTEAF
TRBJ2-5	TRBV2	ASRADQETQY